The next 2 T cell receptor beta chains were all read from a single sample in a study of graft-versus-host responses after intestinal transplantation. Antigen specificity for these receptors is unknown. The data were produced by immunoSEQ multiplex PCR, yet TCRdb's version contains in-frame clones alone and is incomplete. The sample carries 86,000 or so clones, about 89% recorded once. Source: unstimulated CD8+ T cells sorted from spleen or lymph node cells, taken before intestinal transplant. All receptors derive from a human donor who received an intestinal transplant.

The count of this clone is one. This chain uses TRBV4-2 with TRBJ2-7; no firm D call. This CDR3 has 18 amino acids. Trimming stripped 1 base from V and 1 base from J, with 20 bases between. The germline CDR1 and CDR2 sequences are LGHNA and YNFKEQ. The CDR3, as DNA: TGTGCCAGCAGCCAAGTGGGCTTAGGGCCAGAGATTTCCTACGAGCAGTACTTC. This gives the protein CASSQVGLGPEISYEQYF.

V is TRBV7-9 and J is TRBJ2-3; D gene unclear. The germline V and J ends were trimmed by 0 bases and 5 bases, with 18 bases remaining between them. CDR1 and CDR2 (germline): SEHNR, FQNEAQ (reference sequence). The CDR3 runs 17 residues. The CDR3 bases are TGTGCCAGCAGCTTAGCATTTGGGGTCACAGCCGGAGATACGCAGTATTTT. Translating gives CASSLAFGVTAGDTQYF.